A selection of T cell receptor beta chains follows, all from one sample in a study of shared clonotypes between healthy human individuals. TCRdb's copy holds only in-frame clones and misses some; the assay was immunoSEQ multiplex PCR. The sample consists of roughly 2,300,000 clones, 92% of them appearing once. The sample consisted of naive CD4+ T cells from PBMCs. These receptors were collected from a man younger than 30 in good health. Some clones in this sample may be carry-over from other donors' samples. The CDR3 runs from the conserved cysteine through the conserved F or W. A D gene is named only where the DNA matches it firmly. Size values are once, few and many counts, or a class for expanded clones, and some rows have none.

CDR3aa,CDR3nt,j_gene,d_gene,v_gene,abundance
CASREGAGGPYNEQFF,TGCGCCAGCAGGGAGGGCGCCGGAGGTCCCTACAATGAGCAGTTCTTC,TRBJ2-1,NA,TRBV5-1,NA
CASSVQGSRTDTQYF,TGTGCCAGCAGCGTTCAGGGGAGTAGGACAGATACGCAGTATTTT,TRBJ2-3,NA,TRBV2,NA
CASSPGLASNEQFF,TGTGCCAGCTCGCCCGGACTAGCGAGCAATGAGCAGTTCTTC,TRBJ2-1,TRBD2,TRBV18,few
CASSPGAYSEAFF,TGTGCCAGCAGCCCTGGGGCCTACAGTGAAGCTTTCTTT,TRBJ1-1,NA,TRBV7-9,NA
CAWTGRSGAALFYEQYF,TGTGCCTGGACGGGGCGTTCGGGGGCCGCACTTTTCTACGAGCAGTACTTC,TRBJ2-7,NA,TRBV30,NA
CASSEGLPTDTQYF,TGTGCCAGCTCGGAGGGCCTCCCCACAGATACGCAGTATTTT,TRBJ2-3,NA,TRBV18,NA
CASSLGTSGRNTQYF,TGCGCCAGCAGCTTGGGGACTAGCGGACGAAATACGCAGTATTTT,TRBJ2-3,TRBD2,TRBV5-1,NA
CASSYSDRGLYEQYF,TGTGCCAGCAGTTACTCGGACAGGGGGCTGTACGAGCAGTACTTC,TRBJ2-7,TRBD1,TRBV6-5,NA
CASSLAGGREQYF,TGTGCCAGCAGCTTAGCCGGGGGGCGGGAGCAGTACTTC,TRBJ2-7,NA,TRBV7-2,once
CSVVPGRTDTNYGYTF,TGCAGCGTTGTCCCCGGGAGGACGGATACTAACTATGGCTACACCTTC,TRBJ1-2,NA,TRBV29-1,NA
CASSYVHFQGYTQYF,TGTGCCAGCAGTTACGTCCACTTTCAGGGTTATACGCAGTATTTT,TRBJ2-3,NA,TRBV6-5,NA
CASSEAWTSGQEQFF,TGTGCCAGCAGTGAAGCGTGGACTAGCGGCCAGGAGCAGTTCTTC,TRBJ2-1,TRBD2,TRBV6-1,NA
CASSPAASGKGEQYF,TGTGCCAGCAGCCCGGCGGCTAGCGGGAAAGGCGAGCAGTACTTC,TRBJ2-7,TRBD2,TRBV5-4,once
CASSYSRSSVEQYF,TGTGCCAGCAGTTACTCTCGGTCGTCTGTGGAGCAGTACTTC,TRBJ2-7,NA,TRBV6-5,once
CASIRHRGHHEQYF,TGTGCCAGCATCCGGCACAGGGGACACCACGAGCAGTACTTC,TRBJ2-7,NA,TRBV21-1,NA
CASSVRSYGYTF,TGTGCCAGCAGTGTCCGGTCTTATGGCTACACCTTC,TRBJ1-2,NA,TRBV6-1,NA
CASSELGVGEQFF,TGTGCCAGCAGTGAACTGGGAGTTGGTGAGCAGTTCTTC,TRBJ2-1,NA,TRBV6-1,NA
CASSLGDSYNEQFF,TGTGCCAGCAGCTTAGGGGACTCCTACAATGAGCAGTTCTTC,TRBJ2-1,NA,TRBV11-2,once
CASSGALRTEAFF,TGTGCCAGTAGTGGGGCACTTCGTACTGAAGCTTTCTTT,TRBJ1-1,NA,TRBV19,NA
CASSQVDYSNQPQHF,TGCGCCAGCAGCCAGGTGGATTATAGCAATCAGCCCCAGCATTTT,TRBJ1-5,NA,TRBV4-1,NA
CASSRGQGALTNEKLFF,TGCGCCAGCAGCCGCGGACAGGGGGCGCTTACTAATGAAAAACTGTTTTTT,TRBJ1-4,TRBD1,TRBV4-1,NA
CASSLERGGHQETQYF,TGTGCCAGCAGCTTGGAAAGAGGGGGTCATCAAGAGACCCAGTACTTC,TRBJ2-5,NA,TRBV11-2,NA